These T cell receptor beta chains were read from a single sample in a study of response to subunit inactivated influenza vaccine. Via MiXCR, TCRdb re-called the RT-PCR reads, giving one row per CDR3 protein. The sample includes more than 500,000 distinct CDR3 sequences, 10% to 12% of them seen just once. These records were also assigned to another study, of T cells expressing NK-cell markers.

The source was PBMCs from blood, collected on the day of vaccination. The receptor source for this set is a man in his forties or fifties who received an inactivated influenza vaccine. Both conserved end residues are trimmed from each CDR3.

CDR3: ASSLGGVNYEQY; J: TRBJ2-7; V: TRBV12-3/TRBV12-4
CDR3: SAGLAGVTGELF; J: TRBJ2-2; V: TRBV20-1
CDR3: ASRTGPSSYEQY; J: TRBJ2-7; V: TRBV6-1
CDR3: ASSYSKLFSGSTDTQY; J: TRBJ2-3; V: TRBV6-2/TRBV6-3
CDR3: ASSPSSPTDTQY; J: TRBJ2-3; V: TRBV6-2/TRBV6-3
CDR3: ASSYPLTGGPYEQY; J: TRBJ2-7; V: TRBV6-2/TRBV6-3
CDR3: ASSSTGTSADTQY; J: TRBJ2-3; V: TRBV7-3
CDR3: ASRTSSGTVAYGYT; J: TRBJ1-2; V: TRBV6-1
CDR3: ASSKRQASGTGTNTGELF; J: TRBJ2-2; V: TRBV21-1
CDR3: ASSTGTSQETQY; J: TRBJ2-5; V: TRBV12-3/TRBV12-4
CDR3: ASSRLAGDYEQF; J: TRBJ2-1; V: TRBV6-2/TRBV6-3
CDR3: ASSLRTGGRADTQY; J: TRBJ2-3; V: TRBV3-1
CDR3: ASSLQQYTDTQY; J: TRBJ2-3; V: TRBV12-3/TRBV12-4
CDR3: SADGTEWGLDTQY; J: TRBJ2-3; V: TRBV20-1
CDR3: ASSDRGDDEQY; J: TRBJ2-7; V: TRBV6-2/TRBV6-3
CDR3: ASSLRSRRIYGYT; J: TRBJ1-2; V: TRBV28
CDR3: ASSRSRDLEQY; J: TRBJ2-7; V: TRBV18
CDR3: ASRDPNFNEKLF; J: TRBJ1-4; V: TRBV28
CDR3: ASTGQGLNTEAF; J: TRBJ1-1; V: TRBV5-1
CDR3: ASSVGTSGYEQY; J: TRBJ2-7; V: TRBV9
CDR3: ASSKGGRIVMGEQF; J: TRBJ2-1; V: TRBV25-1
CDR3: ASNEGNQETQY; J: TRBJ2-5; V: TRBV6-1
CDR3: ASSLMSTRTGNEQF; J: TRBJ2-1; V: TRBV5-1
CDR3: ASSLNRRKLF; J: TRBJ1-4; V: TRBV2
CDR3: SASPRSNEQF; J: TRBJ2-1; V: TRBV20-1
CDR3: ASSLGGRGQPQH; J: TRBJ1-5; V: TRBV7-9
CDR3: ASRVGAMTEAF; J: TRBJ1-1; V: TRBV6-1
CDR3: ASSYPPGSGGTEAF; J: TRBJ1-1; V: TRBV6-5
CDR3: ASSYSKLGAAYEQY; J: TRBJ2-7; V: TRBV6-5
CDR3: ASSLWQGGSPLH; J: TRBJ1-6; V: TRBV27
CDR3: ASSQDLTSGYT; J: TRBJ1-2; V: TRBV14
CDR3: ASRFTSGRLYEQY; J: TRBJ2-7; V: TRBV7-2
CDR3: ASSYLPGLAGGLGWTDTQY; J: TRBJ2-3; V: TRBV6-2/TRBV6-3
CDR3: ASSRNGFRKVGELF; J: TRBJ2-2; V: TRBV7-9
CDR3: ASSLKELAGLEGDTQY; J: TRBJ2-3; V: TRBV27
CDR3: ASSLGLVTANTGELF; J: TRBJ2-2; V: TRBV7-2
CDR3: ASSYRPGTSGSLLYEQY; J: TRBJ2-7; V: TRBV6-5
CDR3: AISTDSYEQY; J: TRBJ2-7; V: TRBV10-3
CDR3: ASRPAGGSYNEQF; J: TRBJ2-1; V: TRBV5-1
CDR3: ASIPPSGLGINYGYT; J: TRBJ1-2; V: TRBV12-3/TRBV12-4
CDR3: ASSLQRPGGITEAF; J: TRBJ1-1; V: TRBV6-1
CDR3: ASSILAGVQETQY; J: TRBJ2-5; V: TRBV5-1
CDR3: ASKIHSGWALYEQF; J: TRBJ2-1; V: TRBV6-2/TRBV6-3
CDR3: SARDLRGGTDTQY; J: TRBJ2-3; V: TRBV20-1
CDR3: ASSYPGQGAHEQY; J: TRBJ2-7; V: TRBV6-5
CDR3: ASSKALSSGNHEQY; J: TRBJ2-7; V: TRBV21-1
CDR3: ASSNRGRQLTEQF; J: TRBJ2-1; V: TRBV25-1
CDR3: ASSTDGSGLF; J: TRBJ2-2; V: TRBV12-3/TRBV12-4
CDR3: ASSYIPRGHTEAF; J: TRBJ1-1; V: TRBV6-2/TRBV6-3